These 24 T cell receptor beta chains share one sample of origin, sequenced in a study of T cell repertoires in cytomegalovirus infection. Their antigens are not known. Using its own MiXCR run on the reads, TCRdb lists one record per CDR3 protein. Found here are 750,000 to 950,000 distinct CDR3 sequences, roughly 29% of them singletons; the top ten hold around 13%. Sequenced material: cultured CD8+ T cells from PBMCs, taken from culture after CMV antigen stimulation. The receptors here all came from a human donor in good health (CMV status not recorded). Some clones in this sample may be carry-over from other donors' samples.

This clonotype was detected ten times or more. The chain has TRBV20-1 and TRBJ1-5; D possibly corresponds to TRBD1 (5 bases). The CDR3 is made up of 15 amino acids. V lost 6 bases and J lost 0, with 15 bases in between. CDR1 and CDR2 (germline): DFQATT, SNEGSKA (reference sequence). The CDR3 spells CSAINPDSSNQPQHF. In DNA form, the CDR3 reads TGCAGTGCCATTAACCCAGACAGTAGCAATCAGCCCCAGCATTTT.

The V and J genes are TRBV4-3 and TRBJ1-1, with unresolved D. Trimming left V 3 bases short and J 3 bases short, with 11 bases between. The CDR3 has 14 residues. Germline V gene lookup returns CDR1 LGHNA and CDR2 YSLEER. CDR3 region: CASSQPGSYTEAFF. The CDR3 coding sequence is TGCGCCAGCAGCCAGCCGGGATCATACACTGAAGCTTTCTTT.

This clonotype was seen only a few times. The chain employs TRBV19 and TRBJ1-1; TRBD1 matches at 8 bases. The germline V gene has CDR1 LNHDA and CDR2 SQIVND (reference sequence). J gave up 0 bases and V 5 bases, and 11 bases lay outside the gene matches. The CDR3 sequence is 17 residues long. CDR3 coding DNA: TGTGCCAGTAGTGGGGGGGGGACAGGTTGGCTGAACACTGAAGCTTTCTTT. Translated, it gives CASSGGGTGWLNTEAFF.

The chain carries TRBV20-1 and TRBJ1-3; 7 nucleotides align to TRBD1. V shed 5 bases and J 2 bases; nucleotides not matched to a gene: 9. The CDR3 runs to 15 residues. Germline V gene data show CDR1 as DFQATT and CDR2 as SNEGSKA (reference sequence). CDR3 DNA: TGCAGTGCTCCGTCAGACAGGGCTACTGGAAACACCATATATTTT. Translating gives CSAPSDRATGNTIYF.

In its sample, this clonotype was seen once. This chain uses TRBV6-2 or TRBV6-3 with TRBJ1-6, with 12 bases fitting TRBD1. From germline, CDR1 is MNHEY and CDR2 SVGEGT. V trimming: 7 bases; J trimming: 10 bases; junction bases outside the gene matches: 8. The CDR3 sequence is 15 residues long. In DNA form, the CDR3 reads TGTGCCAGCACCAGGGACAGGGGGCGAGGCTCACCCCTCCACTTT. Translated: CASTRDRGRGSPLHF.

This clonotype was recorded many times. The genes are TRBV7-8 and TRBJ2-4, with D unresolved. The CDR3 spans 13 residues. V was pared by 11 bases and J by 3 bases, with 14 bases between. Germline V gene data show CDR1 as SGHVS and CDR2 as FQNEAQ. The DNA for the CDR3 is TGTGCCGCCGCGGCGGAAGACAAAAACATTCAGTACTTC. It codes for CAAAAEDKNIQYF.

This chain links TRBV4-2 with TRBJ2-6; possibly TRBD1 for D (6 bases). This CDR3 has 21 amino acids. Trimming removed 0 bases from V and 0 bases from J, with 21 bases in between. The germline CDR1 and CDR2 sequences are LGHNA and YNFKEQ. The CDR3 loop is CASSQDPIRLGQHSGANVLTF. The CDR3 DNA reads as TGTGCCAGCAGCCAAGACCCGATTAGGTTAGGACAGCACTCTGGGGCCAACGTCCTGACTTTC.

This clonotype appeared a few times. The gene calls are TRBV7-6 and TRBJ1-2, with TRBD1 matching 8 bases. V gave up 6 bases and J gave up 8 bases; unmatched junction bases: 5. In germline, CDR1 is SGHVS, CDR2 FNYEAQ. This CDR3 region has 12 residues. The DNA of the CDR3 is TGTGCCAGCAGTCAGGGGGCGTTAGGCTACACCTTC. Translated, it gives CASSQGALGYTF.

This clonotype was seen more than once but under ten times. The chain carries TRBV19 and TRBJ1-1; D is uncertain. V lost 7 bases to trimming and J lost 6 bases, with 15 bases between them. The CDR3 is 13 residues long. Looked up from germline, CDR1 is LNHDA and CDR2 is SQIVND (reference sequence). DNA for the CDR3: TGTGCCAGTAACGACGGTGGATGGTCTGAAGCTTTCTTT. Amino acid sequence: CASNDGGWSEAFF.

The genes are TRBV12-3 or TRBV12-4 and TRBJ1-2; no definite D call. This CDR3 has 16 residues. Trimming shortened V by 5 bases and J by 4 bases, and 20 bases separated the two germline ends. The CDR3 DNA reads TGTGCCAGCAGTCCAAACCCCCTGGCAGTTGTCTATGGCTACACCTTC. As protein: CASSPNPLAVVYGYTF.

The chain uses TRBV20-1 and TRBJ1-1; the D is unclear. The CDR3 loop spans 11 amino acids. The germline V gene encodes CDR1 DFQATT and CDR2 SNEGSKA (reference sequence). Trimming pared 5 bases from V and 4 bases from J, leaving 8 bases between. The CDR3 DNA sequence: TGCAGTGCTCTCGGGCGCACTGAAGCTTTCTTT. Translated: CSALGRTEAFF.

The CDR3 DNA reads TGTGCCAGCAGCGGGGAGACAGGCAGACACGAGCAGTACTTC. Translating it yields CASSGETGRHEQYF. The chain has TRBV7-9 and TRBJ2-7; a weak D match, TRBD1 (6 bases). This CDR3 comprises 14 residues. Germline values: CDR1 SEHNR, CDR2 FQNEAQ (reference sequence). Trimming stripped 5 bases from V and 5 bases from J, with 16 bases between.

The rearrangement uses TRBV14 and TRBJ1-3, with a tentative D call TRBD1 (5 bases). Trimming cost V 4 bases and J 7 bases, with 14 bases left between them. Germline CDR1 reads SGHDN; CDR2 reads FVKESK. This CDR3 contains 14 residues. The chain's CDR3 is CASSPLHRTNTIYF. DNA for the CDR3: TGTGCCAGCAGCCCCCTCCACAGGACCAACACCATATATTTT.

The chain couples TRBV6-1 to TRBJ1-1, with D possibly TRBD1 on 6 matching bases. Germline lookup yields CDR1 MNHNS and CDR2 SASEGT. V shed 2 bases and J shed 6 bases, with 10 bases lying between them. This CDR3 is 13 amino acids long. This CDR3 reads CASSELRGSEAFF. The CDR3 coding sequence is TGTGCCAGCAGTGAACTCAGGGGATCTGAAGCTTTCTTT.

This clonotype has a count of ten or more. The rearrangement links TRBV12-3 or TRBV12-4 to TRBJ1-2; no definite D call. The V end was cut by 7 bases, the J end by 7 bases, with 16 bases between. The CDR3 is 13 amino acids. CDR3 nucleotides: TGTGCCAGCACCGCTGATCGGCTAAGTGGCTACACCTTC. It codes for CASTADRLSGYTF.

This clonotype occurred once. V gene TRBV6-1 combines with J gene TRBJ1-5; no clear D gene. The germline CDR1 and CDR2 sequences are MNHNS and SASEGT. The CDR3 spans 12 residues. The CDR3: CATRQDNQPQHF. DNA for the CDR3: TGTGCTACGCGGCAGGACAATCAGCCCCAGCATTTT.

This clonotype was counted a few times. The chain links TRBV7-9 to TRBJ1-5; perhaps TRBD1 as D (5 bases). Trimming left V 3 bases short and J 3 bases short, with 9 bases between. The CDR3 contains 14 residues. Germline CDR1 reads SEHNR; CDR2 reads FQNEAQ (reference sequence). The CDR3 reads CASSFVGTNQPQHF. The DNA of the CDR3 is TGTGCCAGCAGCTTTGTTGGGACCAATCAGCCCCAGCATTTT.

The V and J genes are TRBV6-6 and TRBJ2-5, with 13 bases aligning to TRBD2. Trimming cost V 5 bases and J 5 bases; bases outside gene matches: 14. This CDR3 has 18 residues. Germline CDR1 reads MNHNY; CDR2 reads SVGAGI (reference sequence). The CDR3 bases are TGTGCCAGCAGTACCCCCGATACTAGCGGGGGGGCACGGGAGACCCAGTACTTC. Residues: CASSTPDTSGGARETQYF.

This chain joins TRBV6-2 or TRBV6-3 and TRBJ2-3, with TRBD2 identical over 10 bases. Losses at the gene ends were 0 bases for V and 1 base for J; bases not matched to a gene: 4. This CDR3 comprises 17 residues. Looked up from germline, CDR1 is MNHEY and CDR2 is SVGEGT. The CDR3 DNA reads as TGTGCCAGCAGTTACTCGTTTCTAGCGGGGGGCACAGATACGCAGTATTTT. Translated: CASSYSFLAGGTDTQYF.

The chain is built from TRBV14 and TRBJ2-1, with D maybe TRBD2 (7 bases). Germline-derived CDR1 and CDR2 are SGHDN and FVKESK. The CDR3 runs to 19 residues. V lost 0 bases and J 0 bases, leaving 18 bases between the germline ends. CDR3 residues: CASSQERGPAGSSYNEQFF. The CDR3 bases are TGTGCCAGCAGCCAAGAGCGGGGGCCGGCGGGAAGCTCCTACAATGAGCAGTTCTTC. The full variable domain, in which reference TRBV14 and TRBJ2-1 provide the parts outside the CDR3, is EAGVTQFPSHSVIEKGQTVTLRCDPISGHDNLYWYRRVMGKEIKFLLHFVKESKQDESGMPNNRFLAERTGGTYSTLKVQPAELEDSGVYFCASSQERGPAGSSYNEQFFGPGTRLTVL.

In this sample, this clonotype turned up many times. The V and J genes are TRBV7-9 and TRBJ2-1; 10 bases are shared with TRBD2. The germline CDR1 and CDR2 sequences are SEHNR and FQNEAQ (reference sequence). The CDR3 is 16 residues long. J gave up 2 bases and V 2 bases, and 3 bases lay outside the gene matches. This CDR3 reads CASSLPSGGAYNEQFF. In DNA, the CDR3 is TGTGCCAGCAGCTTACCCAGCGGGGGGGCCTACAATGAGCAGTTCTTC.

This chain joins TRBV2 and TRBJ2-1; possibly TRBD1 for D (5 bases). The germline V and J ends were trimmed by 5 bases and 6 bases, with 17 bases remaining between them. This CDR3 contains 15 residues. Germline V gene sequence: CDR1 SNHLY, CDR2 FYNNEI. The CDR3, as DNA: TGTGCCAGCAGTAAGGGGATCCTTCGGGTCAATGAGCAGTTCTTC. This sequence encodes CASSKGILRVNEQFF.

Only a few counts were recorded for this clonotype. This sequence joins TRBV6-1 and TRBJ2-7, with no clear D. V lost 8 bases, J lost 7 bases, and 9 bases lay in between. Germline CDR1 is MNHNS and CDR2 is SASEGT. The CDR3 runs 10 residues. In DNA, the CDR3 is TGTGCCAGCGGCCCCAAGGAGCAGTACTTC. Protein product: CASGPKEQYF.

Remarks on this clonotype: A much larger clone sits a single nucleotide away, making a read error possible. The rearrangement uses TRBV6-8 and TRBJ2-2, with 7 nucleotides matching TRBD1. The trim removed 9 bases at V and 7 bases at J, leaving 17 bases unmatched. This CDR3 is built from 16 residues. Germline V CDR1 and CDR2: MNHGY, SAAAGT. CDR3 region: CASVEWRQGIVGELFF. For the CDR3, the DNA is TGTGCCAGTGTCGAATGGAGACAGGGAATCGTCGGGGAGCTGTTTTTT.